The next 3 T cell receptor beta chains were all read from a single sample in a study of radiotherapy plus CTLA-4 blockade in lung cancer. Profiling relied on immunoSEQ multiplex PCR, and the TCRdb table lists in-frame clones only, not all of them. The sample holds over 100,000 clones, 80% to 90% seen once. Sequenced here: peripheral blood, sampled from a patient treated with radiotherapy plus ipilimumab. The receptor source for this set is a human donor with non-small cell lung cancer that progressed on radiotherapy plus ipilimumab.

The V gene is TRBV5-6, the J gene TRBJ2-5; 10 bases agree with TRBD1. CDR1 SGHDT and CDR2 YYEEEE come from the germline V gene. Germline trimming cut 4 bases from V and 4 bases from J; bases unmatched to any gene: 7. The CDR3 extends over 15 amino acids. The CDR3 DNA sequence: TGTGCCAGCAGCGTCGACAGGGGGCGCGTAGAGACCCAGTACTTC. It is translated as CASSVDRGRVETQYF.

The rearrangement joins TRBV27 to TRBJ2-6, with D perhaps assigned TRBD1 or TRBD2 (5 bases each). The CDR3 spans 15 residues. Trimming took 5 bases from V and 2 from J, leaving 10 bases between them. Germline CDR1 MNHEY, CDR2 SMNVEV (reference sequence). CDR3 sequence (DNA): TGTGCCAGCAGTCCGCTGGGGGCTGGGGCCAACGTCCTGACTTTC. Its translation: CASSPLGAGANVLTF.

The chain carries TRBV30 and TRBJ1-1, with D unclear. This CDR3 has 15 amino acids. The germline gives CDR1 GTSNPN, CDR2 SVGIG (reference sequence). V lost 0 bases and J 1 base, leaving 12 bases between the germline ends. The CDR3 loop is CAWSVKGMGNTEAFF. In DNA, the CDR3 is TGTGCCTGGAGTGTGAAAGGGATGGGGAACACTGAAGCTTTCTTT.